This TCR beta chain was found in a study of blood T cell repertoires in COVID-19. In the authors' methods: It was from reference gene primer amplification that nucleated cell counts were estimated. Assay: immunoSEQ multiplex PCR; the TCRdb copy retains only in-frame clones and omits some. V and J calls plus clone size are reproduced from that table; the DNA served to infer D and trimming. Counted here are 250,000 to 350,000 clones, around 87% occurring once; the ten biggest clones make up about 5%. Allocation to cohorts depended on clinical history reported by the participants. Cohort 3 donors counted as recovered after two negative PCRs, clearance, or resolved symptoms. The CDR3 sequence is 14 residues long. In germline, CDR1 is MNHEY, CDR2 SVGAGI. Trimming took off 5 bases at V and 7 bases at J, with 18 bases between the two ends.

The receptor's source is a woman aged 25-40 years who had recovered from COVID-19. The specimen sequenced was PBMCs or T cells enriched from blood (not recorded which). The rearrangement uses TRBV6-5 and TRBJ2-7; D is perhaps TRBD2 (7 bases). As DNA, the CDR3 is TGTGCCAGCAGTCTTAACTACGGGGGGCGAGAGCAGTACTTC. Translation: CASSLNYGGREQYF.